This T cell receptor (beta chain) is drawn from a study of T cell repertoires in cytomegalovirus infection (dated by TCRdb to between 2018 and 2021). A note on the overall study: The HLA type of each donor mattered for the analysis, because public TCR beta signatures pointed to carriage of CMV infection along with the matching HLA type.

Beyond this particular receptor, the publication reports: Carriers of CMV infection plus the relevant HLA type were discriminated by the cumulative frequency of public TCR beta family members in the study cohort and in an independent roughly 320-donor cohort. The ex vivo response was dominated by HLA-C-restricted CMV-specific TCR beta clonotypes, and the single most frequent clonotype in two of eight donors was supplied by these HLA-C-restricted clonotypes.

Instrument used: Illumina HiSeq 1500. TCRdb ran its own pipeline on the public reads, namely fastp trimming at Q25 and MiXCR clone calling, and kept in-frame beta chains. Rows are unified per CDR3 protein, each entry keeping the most common DNA and genes. This sample has roughly 230,000 distinct CDR3 sequences in its table, and roughly 20% of those were observed once. The ten largest clones add up to around a sixth of the sample. The CDR3, cysteine through phenylalanine, is 16 amino acids long. Only the CDR3 region is kept as DNA, spanning 48 bases read in frame from base 1. CDR1 and CDR2 (SNHLY, FYNNEI) derive from the germline V gene. V is clipped by 11 bases and J by 2 bases, and the sequence between their germline boundaries is 23 bases long. In its sample, this clonotype was seen a few times. Its specific antigen is unknown. One base away there is no much larger clone; base qualities are not given.

Specimen: CD8+ T cells from PBMCs. In this chain, TRBV2 is recombined with TRBJ2-3, and possibly TRBD1, on 6 matching bases. This receptor was taken from a human donor in good health (CMV status not recorded). Some clones in this sample may be carry-over from other donors' samples. The DNA sequence is given as TGTGCCTCCCCAGTGGCCGATGGGGGCCCCACAGATACGCAGTATTTT. Its translation is CASPVADGGPTDTQYF.